The 19 T cell receptor beta chains reported below all come from one sample, sequenced in a study of T cell responses to AZD1222 COVID-19 vaccine. The protocol was immunoSEQ multiplex PCR, while the TCRdb copy is restricted to in-frame clones and leaves out a portion. The data hold 150,000 or so clones, with 94% observed a single time. The material sequenced was peripheral blood, taken 28 days after the second AZD1222 dose. These receptors were collected from an adult who received the AZD1222 COVID-19 vaccine.

The rearrangement uses TRBV28 and TRBJ2-7; D ambiguous. V was trimmed by 6 bases and J by 3 bases, leaving 9 bases between them. The length of the CDR3 is 12 residues. Per the germline V gene, CDR1 is MDHEN and CDR2 is SYDVKM. CDR3 region: CASSRSRYEQYF. CDR3 nucleotides: TGTGCCAGCAGCCGCAGTCGCTACGAGCAGTACTTC.

This rearrangement joins TRBV11-1 to TRBJ2-3; 8 bases line up with TRBD2. CDR1 SGHAT and CDR2 FQDESV come from the germline V gene (reference sequence). V dropped 2 bases and J dropped 4; count of bases not matched to a gene: 8. The CDR3 sequence is 16 residues long. CDR3 in DNA: TGTGCCAGCAGCTTATACTTAGCGGGAAGAGCAGATACGCAGTATTTT. It codes for CASSLYLAGRADTQYF.

This clone has only one observation. V and J are TRBV5-3 and TRBJ2-7; 11 bases fit TRBD2. TRBV5-3 is an ORF for which the function is uncertain. V gave up 1 base and J gave up 4 bases; unmatched junction bases: 16. There are 19 residues in the CDR3. The CDR3, as DNA: TGTGCCAGAAGCTTGAGGCGTACCTTAGCGGGAGGGCCCTCGTACGAGCAGTACTTC. It is translated as CARSLRRTLAGGPSYEQYF.

The CDR3 region is CSAGGAQNQPQHF. The CDR3 nucleotides are TGCAGTGCTGGTGGGGCACAAAATCAGCCCCAGCATTTT. The rearrangement links TRBV20-1 to TRBJ1-5; a possible D gene is TRBD1 (5 bases). Trimming shortened V by 5 bases and J by 4 bases, and 12 bases separated the two germline ends. The CDR3 consists of 13 residues. Germline V CDR1 and CDR2: DFQATT, SNEGSKA (reference sequence).

V is TRBV19 and J is TRBJ2-7; 11 bases agree with TRBD1. The CDR3 spans 15 residues. Losses at the gene ends were 1 base for V and 3 bases for J; bases not matched to a gene: 2. The germline CDR1 and CDR2 sequences are LNHDA and SQIVND (reference sequence). In DNA, the CDR3 is TGTGCCAGTAGTATAGGGGGGACAGGGGGCTACGAGCAGTACTTC. Amino acids: CASSIGGTGGYEQYF. The variable domain in full, completed from reference TRBV19 and TRBJ2-7, reads DGGITQSPKYLFRKEGQNVTLSCEQNLNHDAMYWYRQDPGQGLRLIYYSQIVNDFQKGDIAEGYSVSREKKESFPLTVTSAQKNPTAFYLCASSIGGTGGYEQYFGPGTRLTVT.

V is TRBV20-1 and J is TRBJ1-2, with D hard to call. V was clipped by 3 bases and J by 7 bases, with 9 bases between them. This CDR3 has 11 residues. CDR1 and CDR2 (germline): DFQATT, SNEGSKA (reference sequence). The CDR3 region has the DNA TGCAGTGCTAGTGTGGACCTTGGCTACACCTTC. It is translated as CSASVDLGYTF.

The rearrangement uses TRBV2 and TRBJ2-3; 11 positions match TRBD1. V lost 7 bases to trimming and J lost 5 bases; unmatched junction nucleotides: 5. The CDR3 is made up of 14 amino acids. CDR1 SNHLY and CDR2 FYNNEI come from the germline V gene. The CDR3 region is CASNQDRGRDTQYF. The CDR3 bases are TGTGCCAGCAACCAGGACAGGGGGCGAGATACGCAGTATTTT.

The chain couples TRBV5-1 to TRBJ1-2; no definite D call. The V gene's germline CDR1 is SGHRS and CDR2 YFSETQ. Trimming took 6 bases from V and 0 from J, leaving 9 bases between them. The CDR3 extends over 13 amino acids. The CDR3 DNA reads as TGCGCCAGCACCGTCCGGCCTAACTATGGCTACACCTTC. Its translation is CASTVRPNYGYTF. Complete variable domain (other parts from reference TRBV5-1 and TRBJ1-2): KAGVTQTPRYLIKTRGQQVTLSCSPISGHRSVSWYQQTPGQGLQFLFEYFSETQRNKGNFPGRFSGRQFSNSRSEMNVSTLELGDSALYLCASTVRPNYGYTFGSGTRLTVV.

The CDR3 sequence is CASSYSKGGELFF. The CDR3 nucleotides read TGTGCCAGCAGTTACTCGAAGGGCGGGGAGCTGTTTTTT. The gene calls are TRBV6-5 and TRBJ2-2; D unclear. Germline V gene sequence: CDR1 MNHEY, CDR2 SVGAGI. V was shortened by 0 bases and J by 7 bases, with 6 bases between the two germline ends. There are 13 residues in the CDR3.

J is TRBJ2-1 and V is TRBV30; tentative D call: TRBD2 (5 bases). V lost 3 bases to trimming and J lost 3 bases, with 15 bases between them. The CDR3 is 15 residues long. The germline CDR1 and CDR2 sequences are GTSNPN and SVGIG (reference sequence). In DNA form, the CDR3 reads TGTGCCTGGAGCACCGGACTGGGCAGCTACAATGAGCAGTTCTTC. Residues: CAWSTGLGSYNEQFF.

This chain joins TRBV3-1 (or the pseudogene TRBV3-2) and TRBJ1-2; D is uncertain. Germline V lookup: CDR1 LGHDT, CDR2 YNNKEL (reference sequence). V lost 4 bases, J lost 7 bases, and 13 bases lay in between. The CDR3 has 13 residues. CDR3 amino acids: CASSPALLSGYTF. CDR3 coding DNA: TGTGCCAGCAGCCCAGCCCTCTTAAGTGGCTACACCTTC.

In regard to this clone: The junction departs from the called germline gene at one end, perhaps through a read error. This sequence joins TRBV5-5 and TRBJ1-5; D is possibly TRBD1 (5 bases). Germline V gene data show CDR1 as SGHKS and CDR2 as YYEKEE (reference sequence). This CDR3 spans 13 amino acids. CDR3 in amino acids: CASRLGTSQPQHF. CDR3 DNA sequence: TGTGCCAGCAGGTTGGGGACTTCTCAGCCCCAGCATTTT.

The chain couples TRBV5-1 to TRBJ2-4; 13 nucleotides line up with TRBD2. This CDR3 has 17 amino acids. The junction had 4 bases not matched to a gene; V was cut back by 1 base and J by 3 bases. CDR1 and CDR2 (germline): SGHRS, YFSETQ. CDR3 nucleotide sequence: TGCGCCAGCAGCTTGACTAGCGGGAGGGTAGACAAAAACATTCAGTACTTC. It translates to CASSLTSGRVDKNIQYF.

CDR3 DNA: TGCGCCAGCAGCGTAGAACGGACAGGCCTCACAGATACGCAGTATTTT. Translation: CASSVERTGLTDTQYF. V is TRBV4-3 and J is TRBJ2-3, with 7 bases fitting TRBD1. Germline CDR1 LGHNA, CDR2 YSLEER. V lost 5 bases, J lost 2 bases, and 10 bases stayed unmatched. The CDR3 runs to 16 residues.

The chain carries TRBV11-3 and TRBJ2-7; 8 nucleotides match TRBD1. Germline CDR1 and CDR2: SGHNT and YENEEA. The CDR3 loop spans 15 amino acids. The V segment lost 1 base and the J segment 7 bases; nucleotides outside the gene matches: 9. CDR3 sequence: CASSLGAGGSWEQYF. The CDR3 region has the DNA TGTGCCAGCAGCTTAGGCGCAGGGGGCAGTTGGGAGCAGTACTTC.

The rearrangement joins TRBV29-1 to TRBJ1-2; D remains ambiguous. V gave up 4 bases and J gave up 6 bases, with 9 bases separating them. Looked up from germline, CDR1 is SQVTM and CDR2 is ANQGSEA. The length of the CDR3 is 11 residues. DNA for the CDR3: TGCAGCGTTGCCCCCTTAAATGGCTACACCTTC. It codes for CSVAPLNGYTF.

V gene TRBV7-9 combines with J gene TRBJ2-7; no clear D. V gave up 5 bases and J gave up 6 bases, with 14 bases separating them. CDR1 is SEHNR, CDR2 FQNEAQ, per germline (reference sequence). This CDR3 spans 13 amino acids. As DNA, the CDR3 is TGTGCCAGCAGCGCTGACATCGGCGGCGAGCAGTACTTC. This gives the protein CASSADIGGEQYF. The full variable domain, completed using reference TRBV7-9 and TRBJ2-7, is DTGVSQNPRHKITKRGQNVTFRCDPISEHNRLYWYRQTLGQGPEFLTYFQNEAQLEKSRLLSDRFSAERPKGSFSTLEIQRTEQGDSAMYLCASSADIGGEQYFGPGTRLTVT.

V gene TRBV10-3 combines with J gene TRBJ1-2, with D tentatively TRBD1 (6 bases). The CDR3 is made up of 16 amino acids. The V and J ends lost 0 bases and 4 bases respectively, with 15 bases between them. CDR1 is ENHRY, CDR2 SYGVKD, per germline. CDR3 residues: CAISESEGGALYGYTF. The CDR3 DNA reads as TGTGCCATCAGTGAGTCGGAGGGGGGGGCTCTCTATGGCTACACCTTC.

The rearrangement uses TRBV19 and TRBJ1-5; no clear D. The V and J ends lost 1 base and 4 bases respectively, with 11 bases between them. The CDR3 is 15 amino acids. The germline gives CDR1 LNHDA, CDR2 SQIVND (reference sequence). In DNA form, the CDR3 reads TGTGCCAGTAGTATAGCACAGTGGGGAAATCAGCCCCAGCATTTT. This gives the protein CASSIAQWGNQPQHF. Full variable domain (rest looked up from reference TRBV19 and TRBJ1-5): DGGITQSPKYLFRKEGQNVTLSCEQNLNHDAMYWYRQDPGQGLRLIYYSQIVNDFQKGDIAEGYSVSREKKESFPLTVTSAQKNPTAFYLCASSIAQWGNQPQHFGDGTRLSIL.